Listed below are T cell receptor beta chains from one sample, sequenced in a study of early T cells in non-severe SARS-CoV-2 infection. TCRdb recomputed calls from the 5' RACE reads with MiXCR, one row per CDR3 protein. The sample lists 75,000 to 95,000 distinct CDR3 sequences; roughly 17% were seen once. The source was whole blood, collected at baseline. The origin of the receptors is an adult who was a healthcare worker with PCR-confirmed SARS-CoV-2 infection or an uninfected control (not recorded which). Both conserved end residues are part of each CDR3. Not every row has a clone size; where given, it reads once, few, many or a size class.

V gene: TRBV25-1; clone size: .; J gene: TRBJ2-7; CDR3 protein: CATLQGYEQYF
V gene: TRBV6-4; clone size: many; J gene: TRBJ2-1; CDR3 protein: CASSGTSGSNEQFF
V gene: TRBV6-1; clone size: few; J gene: TRBJ1-2; CDR3 protein: CASSPGDYGYTF
V gene: TRBV29-1; clone size: .; J gene: TRBJ2-7; CDR3 protein: CSVQTGGYEQYF
V gene: TRBV7-8; clone size: many; J gene: TRBJ1-2; CDR3 protein: CASSLSPAGNYGYTF
V gene: TRBV28; clone size: .; J gene: TRBJ2-2; CDR3 protein: CASSPLTGGTGELFF
V gene: TRBV19; clone size: .; J gene: TRBJ2-7; CDR3 protein: CASSPSGSFNYEQYF
V gene: TRBV18; clone size: few; J gene: TRBJ2-7; CDR3 protein: CASSDPPEQYF
V gene: TRBV10-2; clone size: .; J gene: TRBJ1-2; CDR3 protein: CASRTGEEGYTF
V gene: TRBV12-3/TRBV12-4; clone size: .; J gene: TRBJ2-1; CDR3 protein: CASSRDRHNEQFF
V gene: TRBV28; clone size: .; J gene: TRBJ2-7; CDR3 protein: CASSFRREQYF
V gene: TRBV18; clone size: few; J gene: TRBJ2-1; CDR3 protein: CASSPSQGTYNEQFF
V gene: TRBV28; clone size: few; J gene: TRBJ2-7; CDR3 protein: CASSLPGYEQYF
V gene: TRBV15; clone size: .; J gene: TRBJ2-5; CDR3 protein: CATQAGGYSETQYF
V gene: TRBV20-1; clone size: .; J gene: TRBJ2-3; CDR3 protein: CSAIRSTDTQYF
V gene: TRBV20-1; clone size: many; J gene: TRBJ2-1; CDR3 protein: CSAKLAGVNEQFF
V gene: TRBV28; clone size: .; J gene: TRBJ2-2; CDR3 protein: CASRTIYVKELFF
V gene: TRBV12-3/TRBV12-4; clone size: .; J gene: TRBJ2-1; CDR3 protein: CASRHGTSGSYEQFF
V gene: TRBV7-9; clone size: .; J gene: TRBJ1-3; CDR3 protein: CASSVTGSGNTIYF
V gene: TRBV12-3/TRBV12-4; clone size: few; J gene: TRBJ1-4; CDR3 protein: CASSVGPNEKLFF
V gene: TRBV20-1; clone size: few; J gene: TRBJ2-4; CDR3 protein: CSARTHRGPLNIQYF
V gene: TRBV21-1; clone size: few; J gene: TRBJ2-3; CDR3 protein: CASIPPRGSVRSDTQYF
V gene: TRBV4-1; clone size: .; J gene: TRBJ1-4; CDR3 protein: CASKGYANEKLFF
V gene: TRBV19; clone size: .; J gene: TRBJ2-7; CDR3 protein: CASSIGASGAAYEQYF
V gene: TRBV4-1; clone size: .; J gene: TRBJ2-1; CDR3 protein: CASSQGGTVSYNEQFF
V gene: TRBV7-6; clone size: .; J gene: TRBJ2-5; CDR3 protein: CASSWGPQRETQYF
V gene: TRBV7-2; clone size: .; J gene: TRBJ1-2; CDR3 protein: CASTSRAVYNGYTF
V gene: TRBV19; clone size: many; J gene: TRBJ2-3; CDR3 protein: CASSPRGGHSTDTQYF
V gene: TRBV2; clone size: many; J gene: TRBJ1-1; CDR3 protein: CASSGPVAANTEAFF
V gene: TRBV20-1; clone size: few; J gene: TRBJ2-3; CDR3 protein: CSAAGPTDTQYF
V gene: TRBV28; clone size: many; J gene: TRBJ2-1; CDR3 protein: CASSPYRGAYNEQFF
V gene: TRBV20-1; clone size: .; J gene: TRBJ2-1; CDR3 protein: CSAPGHRGGGEQFF
V gene: TRBV7-7; clone size: .; J gene: TRBJ1-4; CDR3 protein: CASSPSTDNEKLFF
V gene: TRBV20-1; clone size: few; J gene: TRBJ2-1; CDR3 protein: CSARAGPNEQFF
V gene: TRBV20-1; clone size: .; J gene: TRBJ1-4; CDR3 protein: CSAFNTNAATNEKLFF
V gene: TRBV4-2; clone size: .; J gene: TRBJ2-3; CDR3 protein: CASSQDSGGPEADTQYF
V gene: TRBV28; clone size: .; J gene: TRBJ2-1; CDR3 protein: CASSFNEQFF
V gene: TRBV20-1; clone size: many; J gene: TRBJ2-7; CDR3 protein: CRAERRAYEQYF
V gene: TRBV4-1; clone size: .; J gene: TRBJ2-3; CDR3 protein: CASSQEPGDDTQYF
V gene: TRBV6-4; clone size: few; J gene: TRBJ2-3; CDR3 protein: CASSDRGASTDTQYF
V gene: TRBV7-8; clone size: few; J gene: TRBJ2-2; CDR3 protein: CASSNQNTGELFF
V gene: TRBV28; clone size: .; J gene: TRBJ2-7; CDR3 protein: CASSGMTVGAYEQYF
V gene: TRBV20-1; clone size: few; J gene: TRBJ2-1; CDR3 protein: CSARGSYNEQFF